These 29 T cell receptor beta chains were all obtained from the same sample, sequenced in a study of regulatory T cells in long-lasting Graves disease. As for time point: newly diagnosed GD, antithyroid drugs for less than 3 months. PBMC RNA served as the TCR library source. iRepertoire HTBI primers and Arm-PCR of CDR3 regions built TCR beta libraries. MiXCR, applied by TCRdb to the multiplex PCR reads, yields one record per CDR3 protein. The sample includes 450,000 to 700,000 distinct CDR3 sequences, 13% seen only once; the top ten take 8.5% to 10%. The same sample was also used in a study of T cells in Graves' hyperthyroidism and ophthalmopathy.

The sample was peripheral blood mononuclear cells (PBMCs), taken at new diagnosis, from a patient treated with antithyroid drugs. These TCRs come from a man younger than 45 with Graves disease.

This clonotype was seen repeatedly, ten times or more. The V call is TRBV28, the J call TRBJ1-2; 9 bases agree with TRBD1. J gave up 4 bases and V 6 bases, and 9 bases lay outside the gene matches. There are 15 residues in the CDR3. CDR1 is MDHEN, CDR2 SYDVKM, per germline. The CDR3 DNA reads TGTGCCAGCAGCCAAGGGGGGACAGGGTTCTATGGCTACACCTTC. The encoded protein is CASSQGGTGFYGYTF.

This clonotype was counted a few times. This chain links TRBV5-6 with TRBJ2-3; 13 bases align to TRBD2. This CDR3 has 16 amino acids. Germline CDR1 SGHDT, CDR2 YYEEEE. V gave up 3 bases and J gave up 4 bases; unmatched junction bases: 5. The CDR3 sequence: CASSWGLAGRADTQYF. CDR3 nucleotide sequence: TGTGCCAGCAGCTGGGGACTAGCGGGACGGGCAGATACGCAGTATTTT.

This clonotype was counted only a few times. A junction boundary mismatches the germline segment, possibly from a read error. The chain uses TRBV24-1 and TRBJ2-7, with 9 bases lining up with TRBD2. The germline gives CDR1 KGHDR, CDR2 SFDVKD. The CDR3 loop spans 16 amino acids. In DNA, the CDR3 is TGTGCCTCCAGTGACCAATCGACTAGCGGAGGCTACGAGCAGTACTTC. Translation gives CASSDQSTSGGYEQYF.

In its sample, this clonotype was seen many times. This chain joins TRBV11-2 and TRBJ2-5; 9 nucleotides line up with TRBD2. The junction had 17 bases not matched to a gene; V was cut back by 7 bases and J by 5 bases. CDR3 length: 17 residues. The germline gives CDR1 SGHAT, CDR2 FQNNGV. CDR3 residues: CASMKSPASGIGETQYF. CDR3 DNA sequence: TGTGCCAGCATGAAAAGCCCGGCTAGCGGGATCGGGGAGACCCAGTACTTC.

The CDR3 region is CASSSGGQFPQETQYF. CDR3 coding DNA: TGTGCCAGCAGCAGCGGAGGACAGTTTCCCCAAGAGACCCAGTACTTC. This chain joins TRBV27 and TRBJ2-5, with D maybe TRBD1 (6 bases). There are 16 residues in the CDR3. The V end lost 6 bases, the J end lost 1 base, and 18 bases lay between the germline ends. From germline, CDR1 is MNHEY and CDR2 SMNVEV (reference sequence).

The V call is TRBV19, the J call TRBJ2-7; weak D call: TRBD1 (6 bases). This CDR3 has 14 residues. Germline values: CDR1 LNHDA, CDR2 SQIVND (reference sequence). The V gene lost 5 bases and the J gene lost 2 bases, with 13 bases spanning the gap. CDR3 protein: CASSSGTRPYEQYF. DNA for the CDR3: TGTGCCAGTAGTTCCGGGACACGACCCTACGAGCAGTACTTC.

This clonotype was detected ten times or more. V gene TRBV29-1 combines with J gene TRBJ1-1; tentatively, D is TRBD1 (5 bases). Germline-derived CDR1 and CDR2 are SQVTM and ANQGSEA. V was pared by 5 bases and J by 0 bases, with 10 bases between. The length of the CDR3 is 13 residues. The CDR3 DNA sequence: TGCAGCGTTACAAGGGGCCTGAACACTGAAGCTTTCTTT. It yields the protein CSVTRGLNTEAFF.

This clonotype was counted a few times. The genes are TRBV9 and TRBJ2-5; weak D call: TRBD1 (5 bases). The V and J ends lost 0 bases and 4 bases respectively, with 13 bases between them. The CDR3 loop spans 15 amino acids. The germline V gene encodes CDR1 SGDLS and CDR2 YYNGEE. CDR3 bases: TGTGCCAGCAGCGTAGCCCCGCTTCAGGGAGAGACCCAGTACTTC. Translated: CASSVAPLQGETQYF.

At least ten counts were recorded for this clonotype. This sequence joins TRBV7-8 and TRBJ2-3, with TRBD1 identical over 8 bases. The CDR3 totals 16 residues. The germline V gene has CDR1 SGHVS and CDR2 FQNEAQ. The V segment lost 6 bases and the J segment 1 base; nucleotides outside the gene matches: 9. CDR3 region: CASRLDRVGGTDTQYF. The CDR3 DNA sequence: TGTGCCAGCAGATTGGACAGGGTAGGGGGCACAGATACGCAGTATTTT.

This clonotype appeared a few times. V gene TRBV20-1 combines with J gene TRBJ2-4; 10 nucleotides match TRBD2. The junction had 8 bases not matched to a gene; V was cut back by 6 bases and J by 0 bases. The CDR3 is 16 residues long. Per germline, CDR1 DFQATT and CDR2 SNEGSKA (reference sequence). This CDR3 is CSAEGSSGRAKNIQYF. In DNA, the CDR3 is TGCAGTGCCGAGGGGTCTAGCGGGAGAGCCAAAAACATTCAGTACTTC.

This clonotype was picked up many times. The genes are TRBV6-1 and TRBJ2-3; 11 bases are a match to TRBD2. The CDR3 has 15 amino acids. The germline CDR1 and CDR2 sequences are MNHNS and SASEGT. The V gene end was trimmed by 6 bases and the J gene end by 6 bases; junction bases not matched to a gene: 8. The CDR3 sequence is CASRPQLAGGDTQYF. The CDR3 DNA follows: TGTGCCAGCAGGCCACAATTAGCGGGGGGGGATACGCAGTATTTT.

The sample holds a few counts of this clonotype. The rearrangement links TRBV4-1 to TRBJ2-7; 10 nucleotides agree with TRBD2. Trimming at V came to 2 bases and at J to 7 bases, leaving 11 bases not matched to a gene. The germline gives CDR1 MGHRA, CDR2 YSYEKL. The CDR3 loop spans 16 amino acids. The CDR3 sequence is CASSQWSGTSVREQYF. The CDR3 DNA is TGCGCCAGCAGCCAATGGAGCGGGACTAGCGTGCGAGAGCAGTACTTC.

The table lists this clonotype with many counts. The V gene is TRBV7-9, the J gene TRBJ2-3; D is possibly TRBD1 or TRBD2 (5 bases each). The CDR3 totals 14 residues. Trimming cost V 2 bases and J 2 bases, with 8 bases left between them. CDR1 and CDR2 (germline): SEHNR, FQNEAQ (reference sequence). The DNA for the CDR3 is TGTGCCAGCAGCTTAATGGGGGTCACAGATACGCAGTATTTT. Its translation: CASSLMGVTDTQYF.

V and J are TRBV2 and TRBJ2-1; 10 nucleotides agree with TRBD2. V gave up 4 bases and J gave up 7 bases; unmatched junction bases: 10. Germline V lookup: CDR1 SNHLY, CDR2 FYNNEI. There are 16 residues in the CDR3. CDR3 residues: CASSGVKPSGSNEQFF. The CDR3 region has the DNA TGTGCCAGCAGTGGGGTTAAGCCTAGCGGGAGTAATGAGCAGTTCTTC.

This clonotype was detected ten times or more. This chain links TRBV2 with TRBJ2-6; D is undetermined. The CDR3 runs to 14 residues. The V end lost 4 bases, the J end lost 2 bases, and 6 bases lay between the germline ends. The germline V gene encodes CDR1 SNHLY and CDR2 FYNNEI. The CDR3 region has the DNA TGTGCCAGCAGTGGGGTAGCTGGGGCCAACGTCCTGACTTTC. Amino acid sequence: CASSGVAGANVLTF.

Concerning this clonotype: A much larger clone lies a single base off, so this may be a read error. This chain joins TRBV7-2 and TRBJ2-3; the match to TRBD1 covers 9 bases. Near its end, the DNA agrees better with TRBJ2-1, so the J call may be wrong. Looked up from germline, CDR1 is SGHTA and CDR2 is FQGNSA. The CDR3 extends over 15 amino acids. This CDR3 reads CAGSPSPGQGSGQFF. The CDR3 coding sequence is TGTGCCGGCAGCCCGTCCCCGGGACAGGGATCGGGGCAGTTCTTC.

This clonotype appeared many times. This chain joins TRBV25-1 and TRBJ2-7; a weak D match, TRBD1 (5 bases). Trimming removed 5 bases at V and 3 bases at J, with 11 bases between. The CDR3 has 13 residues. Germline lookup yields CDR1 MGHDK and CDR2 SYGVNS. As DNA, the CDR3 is TGTGCCAGCAGTTATCTAACAGGCTACGAGCAGTACTTC. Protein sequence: CASSYLTGYEQYF.

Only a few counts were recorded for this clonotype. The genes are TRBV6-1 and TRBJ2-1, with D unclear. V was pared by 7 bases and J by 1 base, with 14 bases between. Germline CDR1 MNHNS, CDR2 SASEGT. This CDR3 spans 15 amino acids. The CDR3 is CASTPGEGSYNEQFF. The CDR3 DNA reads TGTGCCAGCACCCCCGGAGAAGGGTCCTACAATGAGCAGTTCTTC.

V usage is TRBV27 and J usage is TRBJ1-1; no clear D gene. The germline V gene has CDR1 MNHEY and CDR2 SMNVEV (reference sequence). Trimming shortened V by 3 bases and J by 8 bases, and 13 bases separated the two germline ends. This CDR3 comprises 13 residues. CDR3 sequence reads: CASSLSSGNEAFF. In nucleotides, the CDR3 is TGTGCCAGCAGTTTGTCGTCGGGGAACGAAGCTTTCTTT.

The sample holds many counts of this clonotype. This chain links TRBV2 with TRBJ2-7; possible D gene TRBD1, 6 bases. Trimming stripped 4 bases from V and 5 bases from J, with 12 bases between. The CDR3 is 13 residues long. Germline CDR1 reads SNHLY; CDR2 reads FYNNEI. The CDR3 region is CASSGQVANEQYF. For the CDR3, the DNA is TGTGCCAGCAGTGGACAGGTAGCGAACGAGCAGTACTTC.

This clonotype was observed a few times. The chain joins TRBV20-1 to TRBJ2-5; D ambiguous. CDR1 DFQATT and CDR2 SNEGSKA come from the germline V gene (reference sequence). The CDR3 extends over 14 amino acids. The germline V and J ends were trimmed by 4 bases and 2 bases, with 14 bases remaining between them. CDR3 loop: CSAKWQSVQETQYF. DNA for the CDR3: TGCAGTGCTAAATGGCAGTCGGTGCAAGAGACCCAGTACTTC.

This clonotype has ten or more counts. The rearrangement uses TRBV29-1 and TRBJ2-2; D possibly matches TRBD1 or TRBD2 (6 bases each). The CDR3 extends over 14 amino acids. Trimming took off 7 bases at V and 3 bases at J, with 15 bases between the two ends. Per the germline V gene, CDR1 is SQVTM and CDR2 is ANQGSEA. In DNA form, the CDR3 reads TGCAGCGCCCGGGACTCAGGGGACACCGGGGAGCTGTTTTTT. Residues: CSARDSGDTGELFF.

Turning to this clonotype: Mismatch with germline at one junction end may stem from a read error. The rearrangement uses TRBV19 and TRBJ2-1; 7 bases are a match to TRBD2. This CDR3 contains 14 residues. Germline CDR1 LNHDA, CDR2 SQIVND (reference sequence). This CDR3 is CASRPPGGGNGQFF. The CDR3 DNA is TGTGCCAGTAGACCCCCGGGGGGAGGGAATGGGCAGTTCTTC.

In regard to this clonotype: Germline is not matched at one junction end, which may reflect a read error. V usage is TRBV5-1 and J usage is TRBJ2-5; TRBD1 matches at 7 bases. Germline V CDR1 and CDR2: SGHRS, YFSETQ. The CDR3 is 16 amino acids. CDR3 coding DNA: TGTGCCAGCAGCGACAGGGTTCGGCCCCACCAAGAGACCCAGTACTTC. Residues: CASSDRVRPHQETQYF. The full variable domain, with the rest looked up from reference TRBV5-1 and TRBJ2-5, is KAGVTQTPRYLIKTRGQQVTLSCSPISGHRSVSWYQQTPGQGLQFLFEYFSETQRNKGNFPGRFSGRQFSNSRSEMNVSTLELGDSALYLCASSDRVRPHQETQYFGPGTRLLVL.

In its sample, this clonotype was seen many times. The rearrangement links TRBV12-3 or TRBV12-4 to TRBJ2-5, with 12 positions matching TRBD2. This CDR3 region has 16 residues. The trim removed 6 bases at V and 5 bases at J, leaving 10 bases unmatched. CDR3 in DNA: TGTGCCAGCAGCTCAAGACTAGCGGGGGAGTGGGAGACCCAGTACTTC. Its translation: CASSSRLAGEWETQYF.

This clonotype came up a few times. The CDR3, as DNA: TGTGCCAGCAGCGAGACCGTCGGGACTAGCGGGTACCTCCCTGATACGCAGTATTTT. It codes for CASSETVGTSGYLPDTQYF. V gene TRBV9 combines with J gene TRBJ2-3; 12 nucleotides match TRBD2. Per the germline V gene, CDR1 is SGDLS and CDR2 is YYNGEE. V shed 3 bases and J 6 bases; nucleotides not matched to a gene: 17. The CDR3 covers 19 residues.

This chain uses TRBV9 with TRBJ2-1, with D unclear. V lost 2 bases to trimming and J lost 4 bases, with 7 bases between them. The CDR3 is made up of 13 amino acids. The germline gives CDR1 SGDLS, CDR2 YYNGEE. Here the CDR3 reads CASSVTGYNEQFF. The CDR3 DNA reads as TGTGCCAGCAGCGTTACTGGGTACAATGAGCAGTTCTTC.

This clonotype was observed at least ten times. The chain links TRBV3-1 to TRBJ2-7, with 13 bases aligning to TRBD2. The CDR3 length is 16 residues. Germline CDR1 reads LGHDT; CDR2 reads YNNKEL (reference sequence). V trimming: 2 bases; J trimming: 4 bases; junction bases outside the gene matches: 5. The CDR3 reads CASSQPRTSGSYEQYF. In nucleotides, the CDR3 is TGTGCCAGCAGCCAACCGCGGACTAGCGGGAGTTACGAGCAGTACTTC.

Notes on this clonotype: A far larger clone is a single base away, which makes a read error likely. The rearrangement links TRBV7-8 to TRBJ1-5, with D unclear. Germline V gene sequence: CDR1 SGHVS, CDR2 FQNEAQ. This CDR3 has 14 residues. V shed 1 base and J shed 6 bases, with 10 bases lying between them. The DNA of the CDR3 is TGTGCCAGCAGCTTAGGCAGAACTAGTCAGCCCCAGCATTTT. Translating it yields CASSLGRTSQPQHF.